The text below deals with one T cell receptor beta chain. This sample was included in a study of siplizumab effects on memory and regulatory T cells. The data were produced by immunoSEQ multiplex PCR, yet TCRdb's version contains in-frame clones alone and is incomplete. The data hold about 100,000 clones, with about nine tenths observed a single time. Sequencing was carried out using non-Treg CD4+ T cells sorted from blood. The TCR comes from a human donor in good health.

CDR3 loop: CSVNPEGAVEAFF. The CDR3 region has the DNA TGCAGCGTTAACCCTGAGGGGGCTGTTGAAGCTTTCTTT. V usage is TRBV29-1 and J usage is TRBJ1-1, with 7 bases aligning to TRBD1. Germline CDR1 reads SQVTM; CDR2 reads ANQGSEA. The CDR3 has 13 amino acids. V was pared by 5 bases and J by 7 bases, with 10 bases of the junction left unmatched.